The T cell receptor beta chain under discussion was sequenced for a study of identical twins. General observations from the study: Out-of-frame alpha sequences that twins shared showed excess low generation probability. Excess sharing by twins proved weaker in beta out-of-frame sequences.

This clonotype was detected ten times or more. The antigen remains undetermined. TCRdb independently ran MiXCR on the 5' RACE reads; one entry per CDR3 protein. The sample carries over 250,000 distinct CDR3 sequences, roughly 9.7% recorded once. This CDR3 has 16 amino acids. Looked up from germline, CDR1 is SQVTM and CDR2 is ANQGSEA. V lost 0 bases and J lost 10; bases outside the gene matches: 12. This same sample was also part of a study on yellow fever vaccine responses in identical twins.

Sequencing was performed on CD8+ T cells sorted from blood. The clonotype originates from a woman aged 18-29 years in good health. The chain links TRBV29-1 to TRBJ2-1; 10 nucleotides match TRBD2. The CDR3 DNA sequence: TGCAGCGTTGAAGAAGCGGCAGCGGGAGGGCCAGGGGAGCAGTTCTTC. This sequence encodes CSVEEAAAGGPGEQFF.